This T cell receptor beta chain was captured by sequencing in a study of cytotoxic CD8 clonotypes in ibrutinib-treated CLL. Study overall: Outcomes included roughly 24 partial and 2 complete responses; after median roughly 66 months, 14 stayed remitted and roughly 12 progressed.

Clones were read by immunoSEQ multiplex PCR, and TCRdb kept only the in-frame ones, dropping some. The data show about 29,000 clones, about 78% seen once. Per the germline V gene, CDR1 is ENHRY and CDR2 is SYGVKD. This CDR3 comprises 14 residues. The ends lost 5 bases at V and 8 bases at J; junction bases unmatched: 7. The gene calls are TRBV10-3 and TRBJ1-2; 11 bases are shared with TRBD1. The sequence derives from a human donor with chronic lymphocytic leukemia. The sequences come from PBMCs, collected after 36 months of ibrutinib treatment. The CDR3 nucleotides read TGTGCCATCAGTCCAGCGGACAGGGGGCTGGGCTACACCTTC. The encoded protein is CAISPADRGLGYTF.